These 27 T cell receptor beta chains originate from one sample sequenced in a study of preoperative IRX-2 immunotherapy in early breast cancer. Specified treatment: preoperative locoregional IRX-2 cytokine immunotherapy. Some clones are missing from TCRdb's copy, which holds only in-frame ones; the method was immunoSEQ multiplex PCR. The data show about 38,000 clones, with 82% seen just once and roughly 1.5% held by the top ten. This material consisted of lymph node tissue, taken after IRX-2 immunotherapy. The receptors originated from a human donor with breast cancer.

With regard to this clone: Within the sample, other DNA sequences also encode this same CDR3. V usage is TRBV6-8 and J usage is TRBJ1-3, with unresolved D. CDR1 is MNHGY and CDR2 is SAAAGT in the germline V gene. Trimming took off 3 bases at V and 0 bases at J, with 9 bases between the two ends. The CDR3 is 15 amino acids. CDR3 in amino acids: CASSYGGDSGNTIYF. The CDR3 region has the DNA TGTGCCAGCAGTTATGGCGGGGACTCTGGAAACACCATATATTTT.

The chain has TRBV5-1 and TRBJ1-1; D is uncertain. Trimming stripped 4 bases from V and 0 bases from J, with 16 bases between. Germline V gene sequence: CDR1 SGHRS, CDR2 YFSETQ. The CDR3 is 16 residues long. CDR3 in amino acids: CASSLVRPRMNTEAFF. CDR3 nucleotide sequence: TGCGCCAGCAGCCTTGTTAGGCCCCGAATGAACACTGAAGCTTTCTTT. The full variable domain, with the rest looked up from reference TRBV5-1 and TRBJ1-1, is KAGVTQTPRYLIKTRGQQVTLSCSPISGHRSVSWYQQTPGQGLQFLFEYFSETQRNKGNFPGRFSGRQFSNSRSEMNVSTLELGDSALYLCASSLVRPRMNTEAFFGQGTRLTVV.

The rearrangement uses TRBV5-1 and TRBJ1-4; possibly TRBD1 for D (5 bases). The V end was cut by 4 bases, the J end by 8 bases, with 15 bases between. The CDR3 is 14 amino acids. Germline CDR1 and CDR2: SGHRS and YFSETQ. CDR3 sequence: CASSVGGSSEKLFF. Here the CDR3 DNA reads TGCGCCAGCAGCGTGGGGGGGTCCTCGGAAAAACTGTTTTTT.

The V and J genes are TRBV5-1 and TRBJ1-6, with D possibly matching TRBD1 (5 bases). Trimming stripped 0 bases from V and 7 bases from J, with 11 bases between. The CDR3 is made up of 15 amino acids. The germline V gene has CDR1 SGHRS and CDR2 YFSETQ. This CDR3 reads CASSLARAANSPLHF. The CDR3 DNA sequence: TGCGCCAGCAGCTTGGCCAGGGCTGCAAATTCACCCCTCCACTTT.

The rearrangement joins TRBV6-8 to TRBJ1-2; tentatively, D is TRBD1 (6 bases). The CDR3 covers 15 residues. Trimming took off 2 bases at V and 3 bases at J, with 13 bases between the two ends. Germline loops: CDR1 MNHGY, CDR2 SAAAGT. The CDR3 is CASSYAGDKYYGYTF. The DNA for the CDR3 is TGTGCCAGCAGTTACGCGGGGGACAAGTACTATGGCTACACCTTC.

The V call is TRBV11-3, the J call TRBJ1-2; TRBD1 matches 11 bases. V lost 5 bases and J lost 4; bases outside the gene matches: 6. Germline V CDR1 and CDR2: SGHNT, YENEEA. CDR3 length equals 15 residues. Written as DNA, the CDR3 is TGTGCCAGCAGCCCTAGGACAGGGGGCACCTATGGCTACACCTTC. Encoded protein: CASSPRTGGTYGYTF.

The chain has TRBV7-6 and TRBJ2-7; D is perhaps TRBD1 (5 bases). This CDR3 has 19 residues. CDR1 is SGHVS and CDR2 is FNYEAQ in the germline V gene. Trimming took off 1 base at V and 0 bases at J, with 22 bases between the two ends. The CDR3 reads CASSLEGIGRVRGSYEQYF. The CDR3 nucleotides are TGTGCCAGCAGCTTAGAGGGGATAGGTAGGGTAAGGGGCTCCTACGAGCAGTACTTC.

The chain has TRBV29-1 and TRBJ2-4; 9 bases are shared with TRBD1. The CDR3 spans 15 residues. Germline V gene data show CDR1 as SQVTM and CDR2 as ANQGSEA. Trimming cost V 6 bases and J 0 bases; bases outside gene matches: 6. The CDR3 is CSVETGGLAKNIQYF. CDR3 sequence (DNA): TGCAGCGTAGAGACAGGGGGACTAGCCAAAAACATTCAGTACTTC.

This clone came up a few times. This sequence joins TRBV6-8 and TRBJ2-3; TRBD2 agrees at 11 bases. Germline V gene sequence: CDR1 MNHGY, CDR2 SAAAGT. The ends lost 6 bases at V and 2 bases at J; junction bases unmatched: 4. The CDR3 loop spans 15 amino acids. The CDR3 DNA is TGTGCCAGCAGCTCACTAGCGGGGGTCACAGATACGCAGTATTTT. Encoded protein: CASSSLAGVTDTQYF.

The chain employs TRBV19 and TRBJ2-5; possibly TRBD2 for D (7 bases). The CDR3 runs 15 residues. Trimming pared 1 base from V and 1 base from J, leaving 10 bases between. Germline values: CDR1 LNHDA, CDR2 SQIVND (reference sequence). As DNA, the CDR3 is TGTGCCAGTAGTATAGGGAGGGGGGGCCAAGAGACCCAGTACTTC. It codes for CASSIGRGGQETQYF.

The chain couples TRBV7-1 to TRBJ1-1, with D possibly matching TRBD1 (5 bases). TRBV7-1 is classed as an ORF, of uncertain function. The CDR3 is 15 amino acids. V lost 4 bases and J 13 bases, leaving 25 bases between the germline ends. The DNA of the CDR3 is TGTGCCAGCAGCTTAGAATCTGGGATCTTGAATAGGGGTTTCTTT. Amino acids: CASSLESGILNRGFF.

This clone has a single count. V usage is TRBV6-8 and J usage is TRBJ2-1; D not resolved. The CDR3 is 12 residues long. Germline loops: CDR1 MNHGY, CDR2 SAAAGT. Trimming left V 8 bases short and J 0 bases short, with 5 bases between. CDR3 nucleotide sequence: TGTGCCAGCTCTCACTCCTACAATGAGCAGTTCTTC. It translates to CASSHSYNEQFF.

This clone has only a few counts. V and J are TRBV6-8 and TRBJ1-5, with TRBD1 matching 8 bases. CDR1 MNHGY and CDR2 SAAAGT come from the germline V gene. The CDR3 consists of 14 residues. Trimming took 5 bases from V and 3 from J; bases not matched to a gene: 3. CDR3 DNA: TGTGCCAGCAGTCCGACAGGGGACAATCAGCCCCAGCATTTT. Its protein product is CASSPTGDNQPQHF.

This chain joins TRBV19 and TRBJ2-6; D perhaps matches TRBD2 (6 bases). Trimming shortened V by 6 bases and J by 4 bases, and 13 bases separated the two germline ends. The length of the CDR3 is 15 residues. CDR1 LNHDA and CDR2 SQIVND come from the germline V gene (reference sequence). The CDR3 DNA reads TGTGCCAGTAGGCCTGGGGGGTTCGGGGCCAACGTCCTGACTTTC. This encodes CASRPGGFGANVLTF.

The chain recombines TRBV29-1 with TRBJ2-1; perhaps TRBD1 as D (6 bases). Germline V CDR1 and CDR2: SQVTM, ANQGSEA. Trimming left V 1 base short and J 10 bases short, with 17 bases between. This CDR3 spans 14 amino acids. CDR3 sequence (DNA): TGCAGCGTTGAAGGCTGGGACACCATCCCCGAGCAGTTCTTC. Protein: CSVEGWDTIPEQFF.

The count of this clone is one. The J gene is TRBJ2-3, the V gene TRBV6-4; 7 bases fit TRBD1. Germline V gives CDR1 MRHNA, CDR2 SNTAGT. Germline trimming cut 6 bases from V and 6 bases from J; bases unmatched to any gene: 15. This CDR3 comprises 16 residues. The CDR3 nucleotides are TGTGCCAGCAGCCGTCAGACAGGGACCACTTCGGATACGCAGTATTTT. This codes for CASSRQTGTTSDTQYF.

The chain is built from TRBV7-6 and TRBJ2-5; 11 bases match TRBD2. Per the germline V gene, CDR1 is SGHVS and CDR2 is FNYEAQ. V trimming: 3 bases; J trimming: 5 bases; junction bases outside the gene matches: 17. The CDR3 loop spans 19 amino acids. The CDR3, as DNA: TGTGCCAGCAGCTTCGGTGTGACTAGCGGGGCGTCAAGAGGGGAGACCCAGTACTTC. It is translated as CASSFGVTSGASRGETQYF.

This chain joins TRBV6-8 and TRBJ1-6; D possibly corresponds to TRBD1 (6 bases). CDR1 MNHGY and CDR2 SAAAGT come from the germline V gene. This CDR3 is 15 amino acids long. The V end lost 6 bases, the J end lost 13 bases, and 22 bases lay between the germline ends. The CDR3: CASSQGRGTLIPLHF. The CDR3, as DNA: TGTGCCAGCAGCCAGGGTAGGGGGACCCTTATCCCCCTCCACTTT.

The gene calls are TRBV6-8 and TRBJ1-6; 9 bases map to TRBD1. Per the germline V gene, CDR1 is MNHGY and CDR2 is SAAAGT. The J segment lost 7 bases and the V segment lost 10 bases, leaving 11 bases of the junction unmatched. This CDR3 has 15 amino acids. The CDR3 is CAISGGTGKNSPLHF. The CDR3 DNA reads TGTGCCATCAGCGGCGGGACAGGGAAAAATTCACCCCTCCACTTT.

V gene TRBV11-3 combines with J gene TRBJ2-3; 11 positions agree with TRBD2. The J segment lost 4 bases and the V segment lost 3 bases, leaving 3 bases of the junction unmatched. CDR1 is SGHNT and CDR2 is YENEEA in the germline V gene. This CDR3 is 15 amino acids long. The CDR3 here is CASSLTSGVADTQYF. The CDR3 nucleotides read TGTGCCAGCAGCTTGACTAGCGGGGTGGCAGATACGCAGTATTTT. The full variable domain, in which reference TRBV11-3 and TRBJ2-3 provide the parts outside the CDR3, is EAGVVQSPRYKIIEKKQPVAFWCNPISGHNTLYWYLQNLGQGPELLIRYENEEAVDDSQLPKDRFSAERLKGVDSTLKIQPAELGDSAVYLCASSLTSGVADTQYFGPGTRLTVL.

The chain recombines TRBV18 with TRBJ2-3; D is unresolved. The V gene's germline CDR1 is KGHSH and CDR2 LQKENI. The V gene lost 1 base and the J gene lost 4 bases, with 9 bases spanning the gap. The CDR3 is made up of 14 amino acids. CDR3 region: CASSPLDGSDTQYF. The CDR3 nucleotides are TGTGCCAGCTCACCACTTGACGGTTCAGATACGCAGTATTTT.

The CDR3 coding sequence is TGTGCCAGCAGTGAAGAGCTGGGTAGAAGCTACACCTTC. Translating it yields CASSEELGRSYTF. The chain has TRBV6-1 and TRBJ1-2; D remains ambiguous. This CDR3 contains 13 residues. Trimming pared 1 base from V and 9 bases from J, leaving 12 bases between. Germline V gene lookup returns CDR1 MNHNS and CDR2 SASEGT.

The J gene is TRBJ2-3, the V gene TRBV29-1; perhaps TRBD1 as D (6 bases). Trimming pared 3 bases from V and 6 bases from J, leaving 16 bases between. In germline, CDR1 is SQVTM, CDR2 ANQGSEA. This CDR3 is 14 amino acids long. In DNA form, the CDR3 reads TGCAGCGTTGAGACAGGTGGGGGTATGGATACGCAGTATTTT. It encodes CSVETGGGMDTQYF.

This chain links TRBV29-1 with TRBJ2-7; the match to TRBD2 covers 11 bases. The germline V gene has CDR1 SQVTM and CDR2 ANQGSEA. Unmatched junction bases numbered 1, after V lost 5 bases and J lost 1 base. The length of the CDR3 is 13 residues. The CDR3 DNA is TGCAGCGTTAGGACTAGCGGGTCCTACGAGCAGTACTTC. It yields the protein CSVRTSGSYEQYF.

The CDR3 loop reads CASSYDLTNTEAFF. In DNA form, the CDR3 reads TGTGCCAGCAGTTATGACCTAACCAACACTGAAGCTTTCTTT. J is TRBJ1-1 and V is TRBV6-7; D remains unclear. TRBV6-7 is treated as an ORF (open reading frame) with a function not yet certain. With 3 bases removed from V and 2 bases from J, the gap between germline ends came to 10 bases. This CDR3 is built from 14 residues.

The V call is TRBV11-3, the J call TRBJ2-1; 16 bases are a match to TRBD2. Unmatched junction bases numbered 11, after V lost 5 bases and J lost 7 bases. The CDR3 extends over 18 amino acids. Germline V gene data show CDR1 as SGHNT and CDR2 as YENEEA. Written as DNA, the CDR3 is TGTGCCAGCAGCGGTACCGGGACTAGCGGGGGGGTAATGAATGAGCAGTTCTTC. Its protein is CASSGTGTSGGVMNEQFF.

This clone was detected a few times. J is TRBJ2-4 and V is TRBV11-3, with a tentative D call TRBD1 (6 bases). The CDR3 has 15 amino acids. Looked up from germline, CDR1 is SGHNT and CDR2 is YENEEA. Trimming cost V 4 bases and J 6 bases, with 16 bases left between them. CDR3 in amino acids: CASSSQTGVGNIQYF. Written as DNA, the CDR3 is TGTGCCAGCAGCTCCCAGACAGGCGTTGGAAACATTCAGTACTTC.